Its frequency marks the clone carrying this TCR beta chain as medium-sized. The CDR3 extends over 13 amino acids. CDR1 and CDR2 from the germline V gene are SGHVS and FNYEAQ. Each sample's input was about 270 ng genomic DNA, some 34,000 genome equivalents. The sample comes from a study of T cell clusters in autoimmune cytopenias. TRB was amplified by touch-down multiplex PCR, primer pools A and B combined. TCRdb re-called the multiplex PCR reads, yielding one record per CDR3 amino acid sequence without DNA. Its table records around 3,100 distinct CDR3 sequences. This receptor was taken from a human donor with an autoimmune cytopenia or autoimmune hepatitis (not recorded which). Sequencing was carried out using peripheral blood. The chain has TRBV7-6 and TRBJ2-3. CDR3 loop: CASSLPSTDTQYF.